Listed below are T cell receptor beta chains from one sample, sequenced in a study of tumor-infiltrating lymphocytes in primary liver carcinoma. In TCRdb, the multiplex PCR reads were re-called with MiXCR into one record per CDR3 protein. Among approximately 300,000 distinct CDR3 sequences listed, 50% to 70% were seen once. The sample was peripheral blood. These receptors originate from a man in his forties or fifties with primary liver carcinoma and hepatitis B virus infection. The CDR3 runs from the conserved cysteine through the conserved F or W. D genes are given only for firm matches. The listing skips clone size in some rows; elsewhere it reads once, few, many or a size class.

v_call	clone_size	d_call	j_call	cdr3_aa	cdr3_nt
TRBV7-8	NA	TRBD2	TRBJ2-2	CASSHSSGNTPGELLF	TGTGCCAGCAGTCACAGTAGCGGGAATACGCCCGGGGAGCTGCTTTTT
TRBV7-8	NA	NA	TRBJ2-7	CASSLASGTYEQCF	TGTGCCAGCAGCCTAGCTTCGGGAACCTACGAGCAGTGCTTC
TRBV6-2/TRBV6-3	NA	TRBD1	TRBJ2-1	CASSLFDRGYNEHFF	TGTGCCAGCAGCTTATTCGACAGGGGCTACAATGAGCATTTCTTC
TRBV7-9	few	NA	TRBJ1-5	CASSLGQQPQHF	TGTGCCAGCAGCTTAGGGCAACAGCCCCAGCATTTT
TRBV4-1	many	NA	TRBJ2-7	CASSQEEGTYEQYF	TGCGCCAGCAGCCAAGAAGAGGGGACGTACGAGCAGTACTTC
TRBV11-1	NA	NA	TRBJ1-1	CASSLGRGATEALF	TGTGCCAGCAGCTTAGGAAGGGGGGCGACTGAAGCTCTCTTT
TRBV5-1	NA	NA	TRBJ2-1	CASSLALGKNEQFF	TGCGCCAGCAGCTTGGCCCTGGGGAAGAATGAGCAGTTCTTC
TRBV28	few	NA	TRBJ1-3	CASSLGAPVSGNTIYF	TGTGCCAGCAGTTTAGGTGCCCCAGTCTCTGGAAACACCATATATTTT
TRBV7-9	many	NA	TRBJ2-7	CASSLRGTGTYEQYF	TGTGCCAGCAGCTTAAGAGGGACGGGGACCTACGAGCAGTACTTC
TRBV11-2	NA	NA	TRBJ1-1	CAISFLTEAFF	TGTGCCATCAGCTTTCTAACTGAAGCTTTCTTT
TRBV29-1	many	NA	TRBJ2-3	CSVVGRDRTRSTDTQYF	TGCAGCGTTGTAGGGCGGGACCGCACAAGAAGCACAGATACGCAGTATTTT
TRBV11-3	NA	NA	TRBJ2-2	CASSFSSSGELFF	TGCGCCAGCAGCTTCTCGAGCTCCGGGGAGCTGTTTTTT